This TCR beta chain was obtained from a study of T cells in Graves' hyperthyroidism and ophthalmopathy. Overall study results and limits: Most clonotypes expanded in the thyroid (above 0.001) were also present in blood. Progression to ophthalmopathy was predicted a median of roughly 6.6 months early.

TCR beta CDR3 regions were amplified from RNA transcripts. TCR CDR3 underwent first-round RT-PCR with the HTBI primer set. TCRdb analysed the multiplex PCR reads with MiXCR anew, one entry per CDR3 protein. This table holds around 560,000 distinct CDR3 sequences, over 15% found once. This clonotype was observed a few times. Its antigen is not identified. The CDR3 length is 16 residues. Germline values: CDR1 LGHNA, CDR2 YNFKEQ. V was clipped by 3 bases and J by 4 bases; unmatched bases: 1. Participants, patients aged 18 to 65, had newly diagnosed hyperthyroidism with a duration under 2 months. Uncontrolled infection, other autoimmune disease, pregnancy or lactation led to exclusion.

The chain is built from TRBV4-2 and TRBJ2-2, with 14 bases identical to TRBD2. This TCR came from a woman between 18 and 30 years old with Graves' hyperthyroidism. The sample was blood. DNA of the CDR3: TGTGCCAGCAGCCAGGGACTAGCGGGAGTCACCGGGGAGCTGTTTTTT. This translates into CASSQGLAGVTGELFF.